The 3 T cell receptor beta chains in this list originate from one sample, sequenced in a study of blood T cell repertoires in COVID-19. Only in-frame clones appear in the TCRdb table, and some are missing; sequencing was by immunoSEQ multiplex PCR. The sample yields 150,000 to 200,000 clones, approximately 83% seen once. The sequenced sample was PBMCs or T cells enriched from blood (not recorded which). The source is a man between 65 and 85 years old who had been exposed to COVID-19.

The V call is TRBV4-2, the J call TRBJ1-1, with D possibly matching TRBD1 (5 bases). The CDR3 extends over 14 amino acids. The germline gives CDR1 LGHNA, CDR2 YNFKEQ. V lost 5 bases, J lost 9 bases, and 19 bases lay in between. The CDR3 DNA reads as TGTGCCAGCAGCGATACGGGACTACTATCAAAAGCTTTCTTT. Protein: CASSDTGLLSKAFF.

This clone showed up just a few times. V and J are TRBV7-2 and TRBJ2-7, with TRBD1 as a possible D gene (5 bases). This CDR3 is 17 amino acids long. Germline V gives CDR1 SGHTA, CDR2 FQGNSA. Trimming shortened V by 2 bases and J by 5 bases, and 22 bases separated the two germline ends. DNA of the CDR3: TGTGCCAGCAGCTTAATTCCCGTCGGACAAGGGTTTCACGAGCAGTACTTC. Translating gives CASSLIPVGQGFHEQYF.

This sequence joins TRBV5-6 and TRBJ2-3; 11 bases fit TRBD2. Germline CDR1 reads SGHDT; CDR2 reads YYEEEE. The CDR3 runs 18 residues. After removal of 1 base from V and 3 bases from J, the junction contained 10 bases not matched to a gene. CDR3 in DNA: TGTGCCAGCAGCTTGCGGCTAGCGGGGGGAAGGGGTACAGATACGCAGTATTTT. Residues: CASSLRLAGGRGTDTQYF.